These T cell receptor beta chains were read from a single sample in a study of human T cells and chemical hapten exposure. TCRdb re-called the RACE reads with MiXCR, one entry per CDR3 protein. The sample holds 90,000 to 110,000 distinct CDR3 sequences; nearly 35% are singletons and the top ten take approximately 3%. Source: whole blood, taken in connection with sensitization to the hapten diphenylcyclopropenone (DPC). The origin of the receptors is a man between 35 and 55 years old with alopecia areata. Some clones in this sample may be carry-over from other donors' samples. Each CDR3 is given with its conserved first and last residue. D genes are given only for firm matches. Rows give clone size only sometimes, using once, few, many, or a class for an expanded clone.

V: TRBV7-2; J: TRBJ2-7; size: -; D: -; DNA: TGTGCCAGCAGCTCCTTCTACGAGCAGTACTTC; CDR3: CASSSFYEQYF
V: TRBV7-2; J: TRBJ2-4; size: -; D: -; DNA: TGTGCCAGCAGCTCCACAGGGGGGGGAAACATTCAGTACTTC; CDR3: CASSSTGGGNIQYF
V: TRBV2; J: TRBJ2-3; size: few; D: TRBD2; DNA: TGTGCCAGCAGTGAAATGCTAGCGGGAGTGGCAGATACGCAGTATTTT; CDR3: CASSEMLAGVADTQYF
V: TRBV6-5; J: TRBJ2-3; size: -; D: TRBD2; DNA: TGTGCCAGCAGAGGGCCGACCGGGACTAGCGGGAGTGTGGCTCTCACAGATACGCAGTATTTT; CDR3: CASRGPTGTSGSVALTDTQYF
V: TRBV7-2; J: TRBJ2-1; size: -; D: TRBD2; DNA: TGTGCCAGCAGCCTTGGGACTAGCGCCTTTTTTAATGAGCAGTTCTTC; CDR3: CASSLGTSAFFNEQFF
V: TRBV28; J: TRBJ2-7; size: -; D: -; DNA: TGTGCCAGCACCCCCCCGGGACTCTACGAGCAGTACTTC; CDR3: CASTPPGLYEQYF
V: TRBV12-3/TRBV12-4; J: TRBJ1-6; size: -; D: -; DNA: TGTGCCAGCAGCCAAGGACCAAGGAGCAGTAATTCACCCCTCCACTTT; CDR3: CASSQGPRSSNSPLHF
V: TRBV28; J: TRBJ2-2; size: -; D: TRBD2; DNA: TGTGCCAGCAGTTTGTCTGTAGGCGGGAGGCTGTACACCGGGGAGCTGTTTTTT; CDR3: CASSLSVGGRLYTGELFF
V: TRBV18; J: TRBJ2-3; size: few; D: -; DNA: TGTGCCAGCTCACCGGCTAGGGATACGCAGTATTTT; CDR3: CASSPARDTQYF
V: TRBV12-3/TRBV12-4; J: TRBJ2-3; size: few; D: -; DNA: TGTGCCAGCAGTTTTACCCAAATGGGCACAGATACGCAGTATTTT; CDR3: CASSFTQMGTDTQYF
V: TRBV6-2/TRBV6-3; J: TRBJ2-1; size: few; D: -; DNA: TGTGCCAGCAGCCGCAGTGGTGAGCAGTTCTTC; CDR3: CASSRSGEQFF
V: TRBV29-1; J: TRBJ2-7; size: few; D: -; DNA: TGCAGCGTTGGAGGCAGGGCCGCCTACGAGCAGTACTTC; CDR3: CSVGGRAAYEQYF
V: TRBV11-1; J: TRBJ2-7; size: -; D: -; DNA: TGTGCCAGCAGCTTAGCCGGGACGAACTACGAGCAGTACTTC; CDR3: CASSLAGTNYEQYF
V: TRBV9; J: TRBJ2-1; size: -; D: -; DNA: TGTGCCAGCAGCCTCAATCCCCAGACTGGAAGCTCCTACAATGAGCAGTTCTTC; CDR3: CASSLNPQTGSSYNEQFF
V: TRBV20-1; J: TRBJ2-7; size: -; D: TRBD2; DNA: TGCAGTGCTAGTGGACTAGCGGTTCGGGAGCAGTACTTC; CDR3: CSASGLAVREQYF
V: TRBV29-1; J: TRBJ2-5; size: -; D: TRBD1; DNA: TGCAGCGTTGTATCAGGGGGAGCGACCCAGTACTTC; CDR3: CSVVSGGATQYF
V: TRBV5-1; J: TRBJ2-4; size: -; D: -; DNA: TGCGCCAGCAGCTTGACGGACAGTGACATTCAGTACTTC; CDR3: CASSLTDSDIQYF
V: TRBV20-1; J: TRBJ1-4; size: -; D: -; DNA: TGCAGTGCAGGTGCAGGGGTTAATGAAAAACTGTTTTTT; CDR3: CSAGAGVNEKLFF
V: TRBV3-1; J: TRBJ2-5; size: -; D: TRBD2; DNA: TGTGCCAGCAGCCATCCTAGGACTAGCGGGATTGAGACCCAGTACTTC; CDR3: CASSHPRTSGIETQYF
V: TRBV27; J: TRBJ2-3; size: few; D: -; DNA: TGTGCCAGCAATCAGCCGGGACTTTCTGCAGATACGCAGTATTTT; CDR3: CASNQPGLSADTQYF
V: TRBV7-2; J: TRBJ2-7; size: few; D: TRBD2; DNA: TGTGCCAGCAGCCGCGACTTAGCGGGAGCCGCCGAGCAGTACTTC; CDR3: CASSRDLAGAAEQYF
V: TRBV29-1; J: TRBJ2-1; size: few; D: -; DNA: TGCAGCGTTGCCGGACGCAACTATCAGGATGAGCAGTTCTTC; CDR3: CSVAGRNYQDEQFF
V: TRBV7-7; J: TRBJ2-5; size: -; D: TRBD1; DNA: TGTGCTAGCAGCTCGGGACAGACGTACCAAGAGACCCAGTACTTC; CDR3: CASSSGQTYQETQYF
V: TRBV12-3/TRBV12-4; J: TRBJ2-3; size: many; D: TRBD2; DNA: TGTGCCAGCAGTTTCGCGGGAGGGCAAGATACGCAGTATTTT; CDR3: CASSFAGGQDTQYF
V: TRBV6-2/TRBV6-3; J: TRBJ2-3; size: -; D: -; DNA: TGTGCCGGGGGGGCAAGCACAGATACGCAGTATTTT; CDR3: CAGGASTDTQYF
V: TRBV7-2; J: TRBJ2-1; size: -; D: -; DNA: TGTGCCAGCAGCTTAGACCCCCCGGGGGTCGGTGAGCAGTTCTTC; CDR3: CASSLDPPGVGEQFF
V: TRBV6-2/TRBV6-3; J: TRBJ2-3; size: -; D: -; DNA: TGTGCCAGCAGTTACTCACGTGCGGGAAGGAGCACAGATACGCAGTATTTT; CDR3: CASSYSRAGRSTDTQYF
V: TRBV7-9; J: TRBJ1-1; size: few; D: -; DNA: TGTGCCAGCAGCGTCAGAACAGGGAACACTGAAGCTTTCTTT; CDR3: CASSVRTGNTEAFF
V: TRBV15; J: TRBJ1-1; size: few; D: TRBD1; DNA: TGTGCCACCAGCACAGATCGGAACTTAAGCCGACAGGGGTCCTTCTTT; CDR3: CATSTDRNLSRQGSFF
V: TRBV5-1; J: TRBJ2-5; size: -; D: -; DNA: TGCGCCAGCAGCTCAGGCCGCCTAATGACCCAGTACTTC; CDR3: CASSSGRLMTQYF
V: TRBV5-1; J: TRBJ2-5; size: -; D: -; DNA: TGCGCCAGCAGCGCGGACCAAGAGACCCAGTACTTC; CDR3: CASSADQETQYF
V: TRBV5-1; J: TRBJ1-1; size: -; D: -; DNA: TGCGCCAGCAGCTTGGGTTGGGGGACTGAAGCTTTCTTT; CDR3: CASSLGWGTEAFF
V: TRBV12-3/TRBV12-4; J: TRBJ1-1; size: many; D: -; DNA: TGTGCCAGCAGTTTCCAGGTGAACACTGAAGCTTTCTTT; CDR3: CASSFQVNTEAFF
V: TRBV14; J: TRBJ2-3; size: -; D: TRBD2; DNA: TGTGCCAGCAGTCGTACGGGACTAGCAGGCACAGATACGCAGTATTTT; CDR3: CASSRTGLAGTDTQYF
V: TRBV4-3; J: TRBJ2-3; size: -; D: -; DNA: TGCGCCAGCAGCCAAGATCCAGTAATCCCAGGGGCGGGAGTCTCAGATACGCAGTATTTT; CDR3: CASSQDPVIPGAGVSDTQYF
V: TRBV20-1; J: TRBJ2-1; size: -; D: -; DNA: TGCAGTGCTAGCGACGTGTGGGATGAGCAGTTCTTC; CDR3: CSASDVWDEQFF
V: TRBV3-1; J: TRBJ2-6; size: -; D: -; DNA: TGTGCCAGCAGCCAAGATCCGAGAAGTGCTGGGGCCAACGTCCTGACTTTC; CDR3: CASSQDPRSAGANVLTF
V: TRBV20-1; J: TRBJ1-2; size: few; D: TRBD1; DNA: TGCAGTGCTAGTGACAGGGTAAACTATGGCTACACCTTC; CDR3: CSASDRVNYGYTF
V: TRBV7-2; J: TRBJ2-3; size: few; D: TRBD2; DNA: TGTGCCAGCAGCTTAGTTGGGACTAGCGGGACAAGCACAGATACGCAGTATTTT; CDR3: CASSLVGTSGTSTDTQYF
V: TRBV30; J: TRBJ1-1; size: -; D: -; DNA: TGTGCCTGGGCGACAGAAAACACTGAAGCTTTCTTT; CDR3: CAWATENTEAFF
V: TRBV18; J: TRBJ1-3; size: -; D: -; DNA: TGTGCCAGCTCACCAACCAACTCAGCTGGAAACACCATATATTTT; CDR3: CASSPTNSAGNTIYF
V: TRBV4-3; J: TRBJ1-2; size: few; D: -; DNA: TGCGCCAGCAGCCAAGATATTACAGGGAACTATGGCTACACCTTC; CDR3: CASSQDITGNYGYTF
V: TRBV7-2; J: TRBJ1-1; size: few; D: -; DNA: TGTGCCAGCAGCTTAAGCGCAGGGTCGAACACTGAAGCTTTCTTT; CDR3: CASSLSAGSNTEAFF
V: TRBV6-5; J: TRBJ1-2; size: -; D: TRBD1; DNA: TGTGCCAGCAGTTACTCAGGACAGGGTCGTGGCTACACCTTC; CDR3: CASSYSGQGRGYTF
V: TRBV20-1; J: TRBJ2-7; size: -; D: TRBD1; DNA: TGCAGTGCTAGACCCGACAGGGGGCAAGCGGCACTCTACGAGCAGTACTTC; CDR3: CSARPDRGQAALYEQYF
V: TRBV29-1; J: TRBJ1-3; size: few; D: TRBD1; DNA: TGCAGCGTGGGGATACAGGGGATCGGAAACACCATATATTTT; CDR3: CSVGIQGIGNTIYF
V: TRBV29-1; J: TRBJ2-2; size: -; D: -; DNA: TGCAGCGTTCGGGAGCGGAGAGATACCGGGGAGCTGTTTTTT; CDR3: CSVRERRDTGELFF